One and the same sample provided the 6 T cell receptor beta chains below, sequenced in a study of blood T cell repertoires in COVID-19. The table came from immunoSEQ multiplex PCR; TCRdb's copy has only in-frame clones and leaves some out. The sample contains around 56,000 clones, roughly nine tenths of which appear only once. Source material: peripheral blood. These receptors were collected from a woman in her sixties with active or convalescent COVID-19.

V gene TRBV6-2 or TRBV6-3 combines with J gene TRBJ2-7; perhaps TRBD2 as D (6 bases). The CDR3 spans 13 residues. The V and J ends lost 4 bases and 2 bases respectively, with 9 bases between them. The germline V gene encodes CDR1 MNHEY and CDR2 SVGEGT. CDR3 amino acids: CASSWGLPYEQYF. Written as DNA, the CDR3 is TGTGCCAGCAGTTGGGGACTTCCCTACGAGCAGTACTTC.

V and J are TRBV7-2 and TRBJ2-7; D uncertain. Germline V gives CDR1 SGHTA, CDR2 FQGNSA. The CDR3 sequence is 12 residues long. Trimming removed 5 bases at V and 0 bases at J, with 5 bases between. The DNA of the CDR3 is TGTGCCAGCAGCCCCAGCTCCTACGAGCAGTACTTC. Translated, it gives CASSPSSYEQYF.

This chain connects TRBV19 to TRBJ2-6; TRBD1 aligns across 8 bases. V dropped 3 bases and J dropped 0; count of bases not matched to a gene: 7. The CDR3 is 18 residues long. CDR1 and CDR2 (germline): LNHDA, SQIVND (reference sequence). CDR3 protein: CASSIATGTGSGANVLTF. DNA of the CDR3: TGTGCCAGTAGTATCGCGACCGGGACAGGCTCTGGGGCCAACGTCCTGACTTTC.

J is TRBJ2-1 and V is TRBV24-1, with 7 bases lining up with TRBD2. Germline V gives CDR1 KGHDR, CDR2 SFDVKD. CDR3 length: 16 amino acids. The V gene end was trimmed by 3 bases and the J gene end by 2 bases; junction bases not matched to a gene: 6. The CDR3 nucleotides read TGTGCCACCAGTGATCCTCCTAGCGGAACCTACAATGAGCAGTTCTTC. Translated: CATSDPPSGTYNEQFF.

J is TRBJ2-1 and V is TRBV7-9; D unresolved. With 5 bases removed from V and 7 bases from J, the gap between germline ends came to 15 bases. From germline, CDR1 is SEHNR and CDR2 FQNEAQ (reference sequence). This CDR3 contains 14 residues. CDR3 bases: TGTGCCAGCAGCCAAGACCCTAGTGGGAATGAGCAGTTCTTC. Translating gives CASSQDPSGNEQFF.

This chain uses TRBV29-1 with TRBJ2-1; D unclear. CDR3 length: 10 residues. Per germline, CDR1 SQVTM and CDR2 ANQGSEA. Between the trimmed V and J ends, which lost 4 bases and 8 bases, there was a span of 6 bases. CDR3 DNA: TGCAGCGTTGCGCCGGATGAGCAGTTCTTC. Its translation is CSVAPDEQFF.